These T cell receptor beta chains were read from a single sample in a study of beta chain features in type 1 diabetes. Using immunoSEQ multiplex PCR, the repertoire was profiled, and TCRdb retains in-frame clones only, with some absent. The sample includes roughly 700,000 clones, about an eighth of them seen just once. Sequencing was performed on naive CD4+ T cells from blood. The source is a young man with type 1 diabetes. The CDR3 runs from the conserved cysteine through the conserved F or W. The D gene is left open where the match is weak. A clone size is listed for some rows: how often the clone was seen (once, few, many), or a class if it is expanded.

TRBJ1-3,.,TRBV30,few,TGTGCCTGGAGTGTAACAGCCTCTGGAAACACCATATATTTT,CAWSVTASGNTIYF
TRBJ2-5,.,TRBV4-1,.,TGCGCCAGCAGCCAAATGACAGCTGAGCAGTACTTC,CASSQMTAEQYF
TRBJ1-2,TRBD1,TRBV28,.,TGTGCCAGCAGTTTGAGCGGACAGGTCTATGGCTACACCTTC,CASSLSGQVYGYTF
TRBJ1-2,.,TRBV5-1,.,TGCGCCAGCAGCGTCGGACAGCCCTATGGCTACACCTTC,CASSVGQPYGYTF
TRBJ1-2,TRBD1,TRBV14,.,TGTGCCAGCAGCCAACAAGGGGGCGACTATGGCTACACCTTC,CASSQQGGDYGYTF
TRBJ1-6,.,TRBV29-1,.,TGCAGCGTTGAAGAACAGCCTAATTCACCCCTCCACTTT,CSVEEQPNSPLHF
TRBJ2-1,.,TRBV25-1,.,TGTGCCAGCAGTGATTTGAGAATCTACAATGAGCAGTTCTTC,CASSDLRIYNEQFF
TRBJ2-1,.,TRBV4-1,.,TGCGCCAGCAGCCAAGATTTTCAGCGCGGGCACAATGAGCAGTTCTTC,CASSQDFQRGHNEQFF
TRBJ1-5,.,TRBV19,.,TGTGCCAGTAGGACACGCGGGGAGCGGGATCAGCCCCAGCATTTT,CASRTRGERDQPQHF
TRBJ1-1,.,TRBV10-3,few,TGTGCCATCAGTGAGGGGGCCCAGATGAACACTGAAGCTTTCTTT,CAISEGAQMNTEAFF
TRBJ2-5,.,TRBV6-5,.,TGTGCCAGCAGACGAACACAGGGGAGGGAGACCCAGTACTTC,CASRRTQGRETQYF
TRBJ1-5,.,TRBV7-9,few,TGTGCCAGCAGCCCCTGGGGGGGGCTGAACCAGCATTTT,CASSPWGGLNQHF
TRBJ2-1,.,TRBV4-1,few,TGCGCCAGCAGCCTAGGGGACACCTACAATGAGCAGTTCTTC,CASSLGDTYNEQFF
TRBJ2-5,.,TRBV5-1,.,TGCGCCAGCAGCAGTACTAGCAGCCTTCAAGAGACCCAGTACTTC,CASSSTSSLQETQYF
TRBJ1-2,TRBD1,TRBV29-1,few,TGCAGCGTTGAAAACAGGGGGCTTTTCAATGGCTACACCTTC,CSVENRGLFNGYTF
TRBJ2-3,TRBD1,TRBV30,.,TGTGCCTGGAGTCTTCAGGGGGCACAGGATACGCAGTATTTT,CAWSLQGAQDTQYF
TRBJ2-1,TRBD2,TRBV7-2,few,TGTGCCAGCAGCTTAGTGGCTAGCGGGGGGGCGGATGAGCAGTTCTTC,CASSLVASGGADEQFF
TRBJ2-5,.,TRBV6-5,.,TGTGCCAGCAGCCTACCAGGGGGGGAGACCCAGTACTTC,CASSLPGGETQYF
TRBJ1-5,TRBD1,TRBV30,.,TGTGCCTGGAGTGAAGGACAGGGCCAGCCCCAGCATTTT,CAWSEGQGQPQHF
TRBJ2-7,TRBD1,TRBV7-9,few,TGTGCCAGCAGCTCCCAACCTTCGGACAGGGGGCTATCCTACGAGCAGTACTTC,CASSSQPSDRGLSYEQYF
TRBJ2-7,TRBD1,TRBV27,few,TGTGCCAGCGGCCTAGGACAGGGATCCTACGAGCAGTACTTC,CASGLGQGSYEQYF
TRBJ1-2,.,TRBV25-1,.,TGTGCCAGCAGTGAGCAGGGATACTATGGCTACACCTTC,CASSEQGYYGYTF
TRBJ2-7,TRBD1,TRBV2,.,TGTGCCAGCAGCCCGGGACAGCCCTATGAGCAGTACTTC,CASSPGQPYEQYF
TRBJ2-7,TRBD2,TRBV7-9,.,TGTGCCAGCACCCAAGGTTGGGGGAGGGAAACCACCTACGAGCAGTACTTC,CASTQGWGRETTYEQYF
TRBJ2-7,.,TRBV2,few,TGTGCCAGCAGTTTTACCTACGAGCAGTACTTC,CASSFTYEQYF
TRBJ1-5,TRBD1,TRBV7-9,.,TGTGCCAGCAGCTGGACAGGGGAGGGTCAGCCCCAGCATTTT,CASSWTGEGQPQHF
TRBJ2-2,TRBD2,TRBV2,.,TGTGCCAGCAGCACCGCGGGAGGGCACTTGAACACCGGGGAGCTGTTTTTT,CASSTAGGHLNTGELFF
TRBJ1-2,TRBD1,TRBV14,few,TGTGCCAGCAGCCTTCAGTGGGGCTTGGCAGGGGGTGTTCTCACCTTC,CASSLQWGLAGGVLTF
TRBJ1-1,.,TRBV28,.,TGTGCCAGCAGTTTCCAAACAGCCCCCCGGACTGAAGCTTTCTTT,CASSFQTAPRTEAFF
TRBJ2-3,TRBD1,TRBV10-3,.,TGTGCCATCCGGACAGGGGGCGCAGATACGCAGTATTTT,CAIRTGGADTQYF
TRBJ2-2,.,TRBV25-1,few,TGTGCCACCGTCGGGACCGCGAACACCGGGGAGCTGTTTTTT,CATVGTANTGELFF
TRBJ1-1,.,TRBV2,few,TGTGCCAGCAGTACTCAGGATGGCACTGAAGCTTTCTTT,CASSTQDGTEAFF
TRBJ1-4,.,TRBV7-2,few,TGTGCCAGCAGCTTAGTATCTGGTCACCAGGGTGAAAAACTGTTTTTT,CASSLVSGHQGEKLFF
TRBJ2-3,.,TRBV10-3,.,TGTGCCATCAGTGGACAGGTTACAGATACGCAGTATTTT,CAISGQVTDTQYF
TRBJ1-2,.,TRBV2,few,TGTGCCAGCAATCCTCCCACGGGACTACCTGGCTACACCTTC,CASNPPTGLPGYTF
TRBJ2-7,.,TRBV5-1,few,TGCGCCAGCGGACCTGACCAACCCTCCTACGAGCAGTACTTC,CASGPDQPSYEQYF
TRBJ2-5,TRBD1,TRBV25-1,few,TGTGCCAGCAGCCCTAAGAGGGGGACAGGGTACCAAGAGACCCAGTACTTC,CASSPKRGTGYQETQYF
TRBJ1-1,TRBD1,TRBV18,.,TGTGCCAGCTCACCACCGTGGGGACAGGTGAACACTGAAGCTTTCTTT,CASSPPWGQVNTEAFF
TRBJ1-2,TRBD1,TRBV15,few,TGTGCCACCAGCAGACCATATCCTTCGACAGGGGGACATGGCTACACCTTC,CATSRPYPSTGGHGYTF
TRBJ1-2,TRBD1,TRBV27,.,TGTGCCAGCAGCCACCGGGACAGGGGCCATGGCTACACCTTC,CASSHRDRGHGYTF
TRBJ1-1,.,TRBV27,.,TGTGCCAGCAGTTCAGTACGGAACACTGAAGCTTTCTTT,CASSSVRNTEAFF
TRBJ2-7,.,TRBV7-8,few,TGTGCCAGCAGCTTAAGAGACGAGCAGTACTTC,CASSLRDEQYF
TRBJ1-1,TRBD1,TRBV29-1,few,TGCAGCGTTGAAGGCGGACAGGGGGTGAACACTGAAGCTTTCTTT,CSVEGGQGVNTEAFF
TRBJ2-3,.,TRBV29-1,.,TGCAGCGTTACCCCTGGGGGGCAGGGCACAGATACGCAGTATTTT,CSVTPGGQGTDTQYF
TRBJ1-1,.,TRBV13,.,TGTGCCAGCCCATTCGGAGTGAACACTGAAGCTTTCTTT,CASPFGVNTEAFF
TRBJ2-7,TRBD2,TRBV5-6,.,TGTGCCAGCAGCCCTCCGGGACTAGCGACAACCTACGAGCAGTACTTC,CASSPPGLATTYEQYF
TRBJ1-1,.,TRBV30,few,TGTGCCTGGAGTGCGGCTGCTGAAGCTTTCTTT,CAWSAAAEAFF
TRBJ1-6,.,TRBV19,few,TGTGCCAGTAGTCCACTTCCCGAGGGTGAAAATTCACCCCTCCACTTT,CASSPLPEGENSPLHF
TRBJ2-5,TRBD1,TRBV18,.,TGTGCCAGCTCACCGGACAGGGAGACCCAGTACTTC,CASSPDRETQYF
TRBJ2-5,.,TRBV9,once,TGTGCCAGCAGCCAAACTCCTCTGAAAGAGACCCAGTACTTC,CASSQTPLKETQYF
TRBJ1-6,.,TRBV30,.,TGTGCCTGGAGTGTAAGCGAAACACCCCTCCACTTT,CAWSVSETPLHF
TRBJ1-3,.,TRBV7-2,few,TGTGCCAGCAGCTCCCACGACCTGACAGCTGGAAACACCATATATTTT,CASSSHDLTAGNTIYF
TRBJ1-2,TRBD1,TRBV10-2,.,TGCGCCACCGAGCGCGGGACAGAGGGCTACACCTTC,CATERGTEGYTF
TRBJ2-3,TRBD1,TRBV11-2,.,TGTGCCAGCAGCTTCAGGACAGGGGTAACAGATACGCAGTATTTT,CASSFRTGVTDTQYF
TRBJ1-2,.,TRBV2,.,TGTGCCAGCAGGAGACAGTCCTATGGCTACACCTTC,CASRRQSYGYTF
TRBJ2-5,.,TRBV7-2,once,TGTGCCAGCAGCTACTCGGGGGGCACGCCAGGAGAGACCCAGTACTTC,CASSYSGGTPGETQYF
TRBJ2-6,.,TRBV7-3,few,TGTGCCAGCAGCGATCCAGCCTCTGGGGCCAACGTCCTGACTTTC,CASSDPASGANVLTF
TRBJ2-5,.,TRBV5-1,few,TGCGCCAGCAGCTTTCCTGGGAGTAAGGAGACCCAGTACTTC,CASSFPGSKETQYF
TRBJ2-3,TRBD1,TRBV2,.,TGTGCCAGCCGACAGGGAAGCACAGATACGCAGTATTTT,CASRQGSTDTQYF